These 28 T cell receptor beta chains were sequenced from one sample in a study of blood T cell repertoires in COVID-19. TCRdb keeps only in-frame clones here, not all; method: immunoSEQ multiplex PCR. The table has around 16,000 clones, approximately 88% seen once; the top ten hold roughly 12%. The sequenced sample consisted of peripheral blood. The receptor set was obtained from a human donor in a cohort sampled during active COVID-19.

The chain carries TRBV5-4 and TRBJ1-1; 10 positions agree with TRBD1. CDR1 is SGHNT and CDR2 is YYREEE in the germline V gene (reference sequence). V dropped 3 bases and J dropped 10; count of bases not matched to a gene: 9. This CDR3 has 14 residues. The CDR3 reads CASSWDRGLSGAFF. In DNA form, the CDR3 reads TGTGCCAGCAGCTGGGACAGGGGATTAAGTGGAGCTTTCTTT.

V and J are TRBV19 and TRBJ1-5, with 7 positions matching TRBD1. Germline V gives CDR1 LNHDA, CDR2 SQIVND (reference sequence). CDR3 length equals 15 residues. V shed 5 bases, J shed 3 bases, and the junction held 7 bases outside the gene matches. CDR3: CASSARDSYNQPQHF. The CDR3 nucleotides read TGTGCCAGTAGTGCCCGGGACAGTTACAATCAGCCCCAGCATTTT.

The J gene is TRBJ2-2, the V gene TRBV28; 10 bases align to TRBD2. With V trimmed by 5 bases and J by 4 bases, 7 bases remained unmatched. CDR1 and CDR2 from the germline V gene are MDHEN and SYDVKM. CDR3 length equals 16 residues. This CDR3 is CASSRSGGAGTGELFF. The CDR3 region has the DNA TGTGCCAGCAGTAGAAGCGGGGGGGCTGGCACCGGGGAGCTGTTTTTT.

CDR3 bases: TGTGCCAGCAGTCCTCCTCCGACAGGGCGTGAGCAGTTCTTC. It encodes CASSPPPTGREQFF. The rearrangement joins TRBV6-9 to TRBJ2-1; 7 positions agree with TRBD1. The CDR3 runs to 14 residues. V lost 5 bases and J lost 9; bases outside the gene matches: 10. Germline assignment: CDR1 MNHGY and CDR2 SVAAGI.

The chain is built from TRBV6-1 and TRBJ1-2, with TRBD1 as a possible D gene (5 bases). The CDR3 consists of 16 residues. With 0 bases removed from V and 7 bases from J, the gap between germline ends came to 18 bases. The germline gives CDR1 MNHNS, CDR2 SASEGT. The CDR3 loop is CASSEAPLGGVTGYTF. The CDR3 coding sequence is TGTGCCAGCAGTGAAGCCCCCTTGGGGGGGGTGACTGGCTACACCTTC.

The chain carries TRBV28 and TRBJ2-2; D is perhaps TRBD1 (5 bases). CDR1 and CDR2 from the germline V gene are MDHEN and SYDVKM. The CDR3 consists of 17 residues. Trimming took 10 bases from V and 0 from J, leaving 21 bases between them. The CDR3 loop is CAIQPPTDAANTGELFF. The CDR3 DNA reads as TGTGCCATCCAGCCCCCGACAGACGCTGCGAACACCGGGGAGCTGTTTTTT.

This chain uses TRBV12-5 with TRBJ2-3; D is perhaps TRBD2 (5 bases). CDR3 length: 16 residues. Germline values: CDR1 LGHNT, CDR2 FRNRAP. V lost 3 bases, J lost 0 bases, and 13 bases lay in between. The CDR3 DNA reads TGTGCTAGTGGTTTTGGACTGGGAATTAGCACAGATACGCAGTATTTT. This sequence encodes CASGFGLGISTDTQYF. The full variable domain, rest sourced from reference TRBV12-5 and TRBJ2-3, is DARVTQTPRHKVTEMGQEVTMRCQPILGHNTVFWYRQTMMQGLELLAYFRNRAPLDDSGMPKDRFSAEMPDATLATLKIQPSEPRDSAVYFCASGFGLGISTDTQYFGPGTRLTVL.

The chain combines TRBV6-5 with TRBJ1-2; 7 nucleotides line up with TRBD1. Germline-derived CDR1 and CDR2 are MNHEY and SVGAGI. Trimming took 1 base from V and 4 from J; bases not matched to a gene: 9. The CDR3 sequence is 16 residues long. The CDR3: CASSYWDSKTLYGYTF. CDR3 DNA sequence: TGTGCCAGCAGTTACTGGGACAGCAAGACGCTCTATGGCTACACCTTC.

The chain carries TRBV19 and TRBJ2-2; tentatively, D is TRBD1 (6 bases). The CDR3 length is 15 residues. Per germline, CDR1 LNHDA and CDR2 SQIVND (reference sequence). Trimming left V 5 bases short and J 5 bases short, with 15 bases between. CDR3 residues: CASSPYARGTGELFF. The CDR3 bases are TGTGCCAGTAGTCCTTACGCCAGGGGAACCGGGGAGCTGTTTTTT.

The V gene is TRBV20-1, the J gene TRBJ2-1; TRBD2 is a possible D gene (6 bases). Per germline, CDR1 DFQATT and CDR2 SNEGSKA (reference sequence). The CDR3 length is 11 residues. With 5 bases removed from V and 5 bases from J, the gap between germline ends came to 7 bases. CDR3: CSAGLNNEQFF. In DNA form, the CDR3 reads TGCAGTGCTGGACTAAACAATGAGCAGTTCTTC.

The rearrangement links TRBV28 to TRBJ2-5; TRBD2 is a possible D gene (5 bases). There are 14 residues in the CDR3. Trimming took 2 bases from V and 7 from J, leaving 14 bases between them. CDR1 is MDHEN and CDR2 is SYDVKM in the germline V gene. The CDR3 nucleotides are TGTGCCAGCAGTTTAATTCAAACGGCGGGGACCCAGTACTTC. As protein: CASSLIQTAGTQYF.

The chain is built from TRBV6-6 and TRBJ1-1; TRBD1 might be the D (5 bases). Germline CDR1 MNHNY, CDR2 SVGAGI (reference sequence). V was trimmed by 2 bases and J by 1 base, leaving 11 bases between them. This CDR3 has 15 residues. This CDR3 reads CASSYPRDSNTEAFF. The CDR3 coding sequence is TGTGCCAGCAGTTACCCTCGGGACTCGAACACTGAAGCTTTCTTT.

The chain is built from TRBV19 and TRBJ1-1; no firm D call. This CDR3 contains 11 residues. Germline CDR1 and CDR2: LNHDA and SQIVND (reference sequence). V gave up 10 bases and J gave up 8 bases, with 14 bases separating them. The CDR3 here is CATFYAGEAFF. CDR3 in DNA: TGTGCCACTTTTTATGCGGGGGAAGCTTTCTTT.

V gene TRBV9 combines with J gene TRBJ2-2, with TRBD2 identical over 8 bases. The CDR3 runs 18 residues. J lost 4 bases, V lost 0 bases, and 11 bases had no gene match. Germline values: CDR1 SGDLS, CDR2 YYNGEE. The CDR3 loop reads CASSVDVAGPLSTGELFF. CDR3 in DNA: TGTGCCAGCAGCGTAGATGTAGCGGGGCCTTTGAGCACCGGGGAGCTGTTTTTT.

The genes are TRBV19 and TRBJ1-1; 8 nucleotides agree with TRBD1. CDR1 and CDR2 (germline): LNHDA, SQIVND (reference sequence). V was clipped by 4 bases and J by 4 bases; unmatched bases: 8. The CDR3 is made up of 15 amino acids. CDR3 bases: TGTGCCAGTAGTAAGGACAGGGTCTCGAGCACTGAAGCTTTCTTT. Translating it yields CASSKDRVSSTEAFF.

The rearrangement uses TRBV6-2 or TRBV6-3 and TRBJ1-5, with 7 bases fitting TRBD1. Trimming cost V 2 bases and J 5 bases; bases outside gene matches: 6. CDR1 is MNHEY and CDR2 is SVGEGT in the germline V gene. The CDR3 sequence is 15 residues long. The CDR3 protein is CASSYRQGRDQPQHF. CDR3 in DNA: TGTGCCAGCAGTTACCGACAGGGTAGGGATCAGCCCCAGCATTTT.

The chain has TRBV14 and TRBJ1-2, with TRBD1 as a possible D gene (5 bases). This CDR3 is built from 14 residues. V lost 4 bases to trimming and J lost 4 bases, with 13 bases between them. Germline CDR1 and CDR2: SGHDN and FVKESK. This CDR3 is CASSPGLRSYGYTF. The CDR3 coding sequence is TGTGCCAGCAGCCCGGGACTTCGAAGCTATGGCTACACCTTC.

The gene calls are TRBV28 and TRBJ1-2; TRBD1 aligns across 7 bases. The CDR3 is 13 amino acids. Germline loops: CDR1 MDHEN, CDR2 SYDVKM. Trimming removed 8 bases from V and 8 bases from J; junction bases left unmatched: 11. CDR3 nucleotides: TGTGCCAGCGAGACAGGGAGTTTGGAGGGCTACACCTTC. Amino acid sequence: CASETGSLEGYTF.

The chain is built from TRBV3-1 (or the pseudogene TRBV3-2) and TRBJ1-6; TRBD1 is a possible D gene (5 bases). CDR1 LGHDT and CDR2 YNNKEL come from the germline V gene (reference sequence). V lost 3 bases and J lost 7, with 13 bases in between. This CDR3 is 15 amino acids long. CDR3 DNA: TGTGCCAGCAGCCAGGTGGACGGGGGAAATTCACCCCTCCACTTT. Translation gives CASSQVDGGNSPLHF.

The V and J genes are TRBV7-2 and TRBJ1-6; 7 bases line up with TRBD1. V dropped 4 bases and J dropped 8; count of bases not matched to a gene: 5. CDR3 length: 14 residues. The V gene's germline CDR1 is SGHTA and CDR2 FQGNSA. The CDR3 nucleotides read TGTGCCAGCAGCTCGGACAGGTCCCATTCACCCCTCCACTTT. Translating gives CASSSDRSHSPLHF.

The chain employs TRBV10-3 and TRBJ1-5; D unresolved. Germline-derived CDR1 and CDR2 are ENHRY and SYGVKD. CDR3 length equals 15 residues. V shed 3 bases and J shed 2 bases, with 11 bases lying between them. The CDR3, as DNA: TGTGCCATCAGTGAATCCGGGAATGGCAATCAGCCCCAGCATTTT. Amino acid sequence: CAISESGNGNQPQHF.

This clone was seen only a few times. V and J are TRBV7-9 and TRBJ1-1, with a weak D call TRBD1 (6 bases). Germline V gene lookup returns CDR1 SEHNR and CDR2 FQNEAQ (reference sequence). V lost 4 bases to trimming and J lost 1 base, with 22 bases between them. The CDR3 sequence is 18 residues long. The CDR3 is CASSSNYRVGSKNTEAFF. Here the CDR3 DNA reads TGTGCCAGCAGCTCGAACTACAGGGTTGGCAGTAAGAACACTGAAGCTTTCTTT.

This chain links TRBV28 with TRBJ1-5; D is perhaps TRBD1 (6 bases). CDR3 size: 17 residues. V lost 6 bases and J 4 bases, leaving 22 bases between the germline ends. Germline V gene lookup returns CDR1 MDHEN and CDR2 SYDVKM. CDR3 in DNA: TGTGCCAGCAGCCAAAATTACAGGGTCCGTGGTAATCAGCCCCAGCATTTT. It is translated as CASSQNYRVRGNQPQHF.

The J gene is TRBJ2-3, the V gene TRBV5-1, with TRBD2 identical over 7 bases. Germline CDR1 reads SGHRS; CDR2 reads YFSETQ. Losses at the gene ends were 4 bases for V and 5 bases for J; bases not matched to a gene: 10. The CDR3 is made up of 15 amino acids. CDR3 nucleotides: TGCGCCAGCAGCCCCCGGACTAGTGGGGGAGATACGCAGTATTTT. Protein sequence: CASSPRTSGGDTQYF. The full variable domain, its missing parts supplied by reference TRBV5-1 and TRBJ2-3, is KAGVTQTPRYLIKTRGQQVTLSCSPISGHRSVSWYQQTPGQGLQFLFEYFSETQRNKGNFPGRFSGRQFSNSRSEMNVSTLELGDSALYLCASSPRTSGGDTQYFGPGTRLTVL.

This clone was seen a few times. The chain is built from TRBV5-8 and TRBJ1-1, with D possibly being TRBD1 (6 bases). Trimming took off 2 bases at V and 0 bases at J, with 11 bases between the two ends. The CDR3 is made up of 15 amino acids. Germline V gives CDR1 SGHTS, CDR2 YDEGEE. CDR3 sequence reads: CASSFSTGLNTEAFF. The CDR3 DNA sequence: TGTGCCAGCAGCTTCTCGACAGGCTTGAACACTGAAGCTTTCTTT.

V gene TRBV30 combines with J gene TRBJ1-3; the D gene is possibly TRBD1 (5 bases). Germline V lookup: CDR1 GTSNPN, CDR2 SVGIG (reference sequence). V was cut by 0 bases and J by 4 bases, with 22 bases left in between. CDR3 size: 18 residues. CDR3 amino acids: CAWSVRVGADNSGNTIYF. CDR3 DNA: TGTGCCTGGAGTGTCCGGGTAGGGGCAGACAACTCCGGAAACACCATATATTTT.

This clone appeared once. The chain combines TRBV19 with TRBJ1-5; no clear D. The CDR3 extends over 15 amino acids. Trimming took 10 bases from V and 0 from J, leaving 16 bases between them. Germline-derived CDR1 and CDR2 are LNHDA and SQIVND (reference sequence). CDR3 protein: CATLPRDYSNQPQHF. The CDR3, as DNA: TGTGCCACCCTTCCACGAGATTATAGCAATCAGCCCCAGCATTTT.

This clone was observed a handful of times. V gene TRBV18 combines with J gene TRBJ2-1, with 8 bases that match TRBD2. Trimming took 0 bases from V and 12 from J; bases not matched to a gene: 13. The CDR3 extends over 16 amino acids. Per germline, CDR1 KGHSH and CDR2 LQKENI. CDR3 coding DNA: TGTGCCAGCTCACCACCTTTAGACGGGGGGGCAGTCGGGCAGTTCTTC. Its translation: CASSPPLDGGAVGQFF.